This T cell receptor beta chain was identified during a study of neurological immune-mediated disorders. From the 5' RACE reads, TCRdb called clonotypes with MiXCR, one entry per CDR3 protein. The sample lists 31,000 or so distinct CDR3 sequences, about 4.5% occurring once. Deletions cut 4 bases from V and 4 bases from J, with 17 bases between. Germline loops: CDR1 LNHDA, CDR2 SQIVND (reference sequence). The CDR3 length is 15 residues. This clonotype was detected many times. The source of this sequence is a man aged 18 to 35 in good health. The material sequenced was PBMCs. V is TRBV19 and J is TRBJ2-7, with unresolved D. This CDR3 is CASSTAQSSIYEQYF. Here the CDR3 DNA reads TGTGCCAGTAGTACCGCACAGAGTTCCATTTACGAGCAGTACTTC.